This passage covers 3 T cell receptor beta chains from one sample sequenced in a study of blood T cell repertoires in COVID-19. The repertoire was sequenced with immunoSEQ multiplex PCR; TCRdb's copy has only in-frame clones and lacks some. The sample records 70,000 to 95,000 clones, around four fifths being singletons. Sequencing input: peripheral blood. These receptor sequences come from a man older than 75 with active or convalescent COVID-19.

The chain couples TRBV7-7 to TRBJ2-5, with 9 bases that match TRBD2. Germline loops: CDR1 SSHAT, CDR2 FNYEAQ (reference sequence). The CDR3 totals 17 residues. After removal of 5 bases from V and 3 bases from J, the junction contained 13 bases not matched to a gene. CDR3 amino acids: CASSPTGLAGTKETQYF. Here the CDR3 DNA reads TGTGCCAGCAGCCCGACCGGGCTAGCGGGGACGAAAGAGACCCAGTACTTC.

The chain uses TRBV5-4 and TRBJ1-6; possibly TRBD1 for D (6 bases). Deletions cut 1 base from V and 9 bases from J, with 11 bases between. This CDR3 region has 14 residues. From germline, CDR1 is SGHNT and CDR2 YYREEE (reference sequence). The CDR3 sequence: CASSLQGTGSPLHF. As DNA, the CDR3 is TGTGCCAGCAGCTTGCAGGGGACCGGTTCACCCCTCCACTTT.

Only one count was recorded for this clone. This chain links TRBV29-1 with TRBJ1-1, with D maybe TRBD1 (5 bases). There are 15 residues in the CDR3. Germline CDR1 is SQVTM and CDR2 is ANQGSEA. V was clipped by 5 bases and J by 1 base, with 17 bases between them. The CDR3 loop is CSVSRGGTTNTEAFF. DNA for the CDR3: TGCAGCGTTTCTCGAGGTGGGACTACGAACACTGAAGCTTTCTTT. The whole variable domain, remainder taken from reference TRBV29-1 and TRBJ1-1, is SAVISQKPSRDICQRGTSLTIQCQVDSQVTMMFWYRQQPGQSLTLIATANQGSEATYESGFVIDKFPISRPNLTFSTLTVSNMSPEDSSIYLCSVSRGGTTNTEAFFGQGTRLTVV.